The source of this TCR beta chain is a study of vaccination and CD4 T cells after COVID-19. Looking at the study overall: Two-dose vaccination with either BNT162b2 or mRNA-1273 was given to participants. Overlapping peptides of the spike proteins of SARS-CoV-2, HCoV-NL63, HCoV-OC43 and HCoV-229E were used for cell stimulation. Samples were taken after vaccination, a median of roughly 72 days after dose two, with a range of 14 to 241.

This clonotype turned up a few times. Its antigen is as yet unknown. Stated treatment: approximately nine-day PBMC culture with coronavirus spike peptide pools or control peptides (ViraFEST assay). Antigen-specific T cells were expanded with peptide pools by ViraFEST, and TCRs were then sequenced. CD4+ T cells that had been cultured provided DNA sequenced with the Oncomine TCR Beta short-read assay. A single record per CDR3 protein comes from TCRdb applying MiXCR to the PCR reads. This sample has about 21,000 distinct CDR3 sequences, with 35% to 40% found just once. This TCR came from a human donor who had recovered from COVID-19. This material consisted of CD4+ T cells from blood, cultured in vitro, taken before SARS-CoV-2 vaccination.

The CDR3: CSARRTGSNYGYTF. The CDR3 bases are TGCAGTGCTAGAAGGACAGGGTCAAACTATGGCTACACCTTC. The chain couples TRBV20-1 to TRBJ1-2, with 8 bases fitting TRBD1. The CDR3 loop spans 14 amino acids. The germline V gene has CDR1 DFQATT and CDR2 SNEGSKA (reference sequence). Trimming took 2 bases from V and 2 from J; bases not matched to a gene: 4.